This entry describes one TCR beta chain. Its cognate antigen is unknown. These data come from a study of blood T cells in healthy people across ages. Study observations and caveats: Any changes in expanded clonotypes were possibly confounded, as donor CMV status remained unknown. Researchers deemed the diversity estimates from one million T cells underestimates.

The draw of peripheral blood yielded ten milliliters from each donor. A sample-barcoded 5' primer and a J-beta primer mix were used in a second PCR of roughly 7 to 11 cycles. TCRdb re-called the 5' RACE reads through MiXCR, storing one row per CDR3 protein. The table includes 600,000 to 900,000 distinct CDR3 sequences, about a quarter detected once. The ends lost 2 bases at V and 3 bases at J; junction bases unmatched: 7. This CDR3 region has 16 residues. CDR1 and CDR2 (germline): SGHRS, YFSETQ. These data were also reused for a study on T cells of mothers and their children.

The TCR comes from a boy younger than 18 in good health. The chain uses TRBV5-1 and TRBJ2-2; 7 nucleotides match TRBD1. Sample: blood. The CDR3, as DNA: TGCGCCAGCAGCTTTAACAGGGGAAGGGACACCGGGGAGCTGTTTTTT. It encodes CASSFNRGRDTGELFF.